This T cell receptor (beta chain) was sequenced during a study of human T cells and chemical hapten exposure. In TCRdb, the RACE reads were re-called with MiXCR into one record per CDR3 protein. The sample consists of under 200,000 distinct CDR3 sequences, roughly 26% of them appearing once. This CDR3 is 16 amino acids long. Between the trimmed V and J ends, which lost 7 bases and 6 bases, there was a span of 26 bases. In germline, CDR1 is SQVTM, CDR2 ANQGSEA. This clonotype was detected a few times. Sample time point: patch test 3, about 24 weeks after DPC sensitization. The treatment here: therapeutic diphenylcyclopropenone sensitization with weekly scalp DPC.

This clonotype originated in a woman younger than 35 with alopecia areata. Some clones in this sample may be carry-over from other donors' samples. This material consisted of whole blood, taken in connection with sensitization to the hapten diphenylcyclopropenone (DPC). V is TRBV29-1 and J is TRBJ2-3; D may be TRBD2 (7 bases). In DNA form, the CDR3 reads TGCAGCGCTCGGCGGGGGATTGCGGGGGCAGAGGATACGCAGTATTTT. It encodes CSARRGIAGAEDTQYF.